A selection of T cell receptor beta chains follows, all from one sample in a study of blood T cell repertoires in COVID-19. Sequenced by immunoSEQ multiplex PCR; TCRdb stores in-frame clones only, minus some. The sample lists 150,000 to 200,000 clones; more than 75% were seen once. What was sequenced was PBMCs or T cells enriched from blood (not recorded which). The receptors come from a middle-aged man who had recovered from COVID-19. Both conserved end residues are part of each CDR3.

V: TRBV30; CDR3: CAWDRARSDTQYF
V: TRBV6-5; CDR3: CASSYSFGSRYGYTF
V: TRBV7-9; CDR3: CASSLGGTRDRGYGYTF
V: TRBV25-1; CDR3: CASSPLSGQINYGYTF
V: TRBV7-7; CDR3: CASSPSLAGGKTQYF
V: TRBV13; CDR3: CASRSEGGHTEAFF
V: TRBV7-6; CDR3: CASSLGHMAGQPQHF
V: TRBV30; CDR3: CAWSKPSGGLTQETQYF
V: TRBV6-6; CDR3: CASSTGDRVINEAFF
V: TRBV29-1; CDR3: CSVTGQGEYGYTF
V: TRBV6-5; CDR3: CASGQGAAGFEQYF
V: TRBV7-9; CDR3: CASSLASPNYGYTF
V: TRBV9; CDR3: CASSALSGLYYEQYF
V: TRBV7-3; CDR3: CASSPRDRRNTGELFF
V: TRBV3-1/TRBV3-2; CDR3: CASSQEPRTTAEQFF
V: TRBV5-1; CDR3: CASSSQPQGDSPLHF
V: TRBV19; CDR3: CASSQGHIRDYGYTF
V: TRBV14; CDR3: CASSQDRTGLYGYTF
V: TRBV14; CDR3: CASSQGSGDTQYF
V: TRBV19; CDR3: CASSIRRDRVTNYGYTF
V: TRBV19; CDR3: CASSRDRVQPQHF
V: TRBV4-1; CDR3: CASSQVAGRNTEAFF
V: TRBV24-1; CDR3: CATSDLGSITQYF
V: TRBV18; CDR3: CASSPDSNLNGYTF
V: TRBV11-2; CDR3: CASSWPGLVYEQFF
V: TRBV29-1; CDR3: CSAFSAWQGAIGELFF
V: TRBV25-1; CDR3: CASSGQGSKETQYF
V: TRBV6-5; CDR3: CASNPGGATGELFF
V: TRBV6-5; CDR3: CASSPLALEDTQYF
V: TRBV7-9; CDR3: CASSLRASGGQETQYF
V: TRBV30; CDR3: CAWSRRFGGRLAGELFF
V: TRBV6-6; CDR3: CASSRGGGETSTDTQYF